What follows are 18 T cell receptor beta chains derived from one specimen sequenced in a study of blood T cells in healthy people across ages. A second PCR, run for about 6 to 11 cycles, used a sample-barcoded 5' primer plus a J-beta primer mix. TCRdb reprocessed the 5' RACE reads with MiXCR, giving one entry per CDR3 protein. The sample contains 550,000 to 700,000 distinct CDR3 sequences, approximately 27% of which appear only once. The sample consisted of blood. The origin of the receptors is a woman in her seventies in good health.

Ten or more counts support this clonotype. The chain carries TRBV11-2 and TRBJ2-5; D uncertain. The CDR3 is 13 residues long. V was cut by 3 bases and J by 4 bases, with 9 bases left in between. Germline V CDR1 and CDR2: SGHAT, FQNNGV. The CDR3 sequence is CASSLFGVETQYF. As DNA, the CDR3 is TGTGCCAGCAGCTTGTTTGGCGTAGAGACCCAGTACTTC. Complete variable domain (other parts from reference TRBV11-2 and TRBJ2-5): EAGVAQSPRYKIIEKRQSVAFWCNPISGHATLYWYQQILGQGPKLLIQFQNNGVVDDSQLPKDRFSAERLKGVDSTLKIQPAKLEDSAVYLCASSLFGVETQYFGPGTRLLVL.

The V call is TRBV7-3, the J call TRBJ2-1; 7 nucleotides align to TRBD1. Trimming at V came to 4 bases and at J to 2 bases, leaving 5 bases not matched to a gene. This CDR3 is 15 amino acids long. CDR1 and CDR2 from the germline V gene are SGHTA and FQGTGA. The CDR3 is CASSYRQGPYNEQFF. The CDR3, as DNA: TGTGCCAGCAGCTACCGACAGGGACCCTACAATGAGCAGTTCTTC.

V gene TRBV5-1 combines with J gene TRBJ2-5, with unresolved D. The assigned J gene may be wrong: the sequence end matches TRBJ2-7 better. The germline V gene has CDR1 SGHRS and CDR2 YFSETQ. The CDR3 extends over 14 amino acids. The CDR3 region is CASSPIGRPNEQYF. The CDR3 nucleotides read TGCGCCAGCAGCCCAATAGGCCGCCCAAACGAGCAGTACTTC.

This clonotype was picked up a small number of times. The junction does not match germline at one end; this may be a read error. This chain joins TRBV6-2 or TRBV6-3 and TRBJ1-1; 8 nucleotides line up with TRBD1. The CDR3 extends over 15 amino acids. Looked up from germline, CDR1 is MNHEY and CDR2 is SVGEGT. The CDR3 DNA reads TGTGCCAGCATTCCTGTTACAGGGGGTAACACTGAAGCTTCCTTT. Encoded protein: CASIPVTGGNTEASF.

V is TRBV12-3 or TRBV12-4 and J is TRBJ1-5, with D maybe TRBD1 (5 bases). Trimming left V 4 bases short and J 7 bases short, with 11 bases between. The CDR3 has 13 residues. This CDR3 is CASSSSGGQPQHF. The CDR3 nucleotides read TGTGCCAGCAGTTCCTCGGGGGGGCAGCCCCAGCATTTT.

The chain carries TRBV12-3 or TRBV12-4 and TRBJ2-2; a possible D gene is TRBD1 (6 bases). This CDR3 is 14 amino acids long. V lost 3 bases and J lost 5, with 10 bases in between. This chain's CDR3 is CASSFFRGTGELFF. The CDR3 region has the DNA TGTGCCAGCAGTTTTTTCAGGGGTACCGGGGAGCTGTTTTTT.

This clonotype has a handful of counts. The V and J genes are TRBV20-1 and TRBJ1-1, with 7 bases identical to TRBD1. Germline CDR1 is DFQATT and CDR2 is SNEGSKA (reference sequence). The V segment lost 6 bases and the J segment 1 base; nucleotides outside the gene matches: 20. This CDR3 is 18 amino acids long. This CDR3 reads CSAKGPRDSTKRNTEAFF. In nucleotides, the CDR3 is TGCAGTGCCAAAGGACCCAGGGACAGCACTAAGAGGAACACTGAAGCTTTCTTT.

This clonotype was observed a handful of times. The gene calls are TRBV24-1 and TRBJ2-5; D possibly uses TRBD1 or TRBD2 (5 bases each). The DNA end favors TRBJ2-1, so the J call may be wrong. The CDR3 consists of 13 residues. CDR1 and CDR2 (germline): KGHDR, SFDVKD. DNA for the CDR3: TGTGCCACCAGTGACAGGGAAGGAGGTGAGCAGTTCTTC. Residues: CATSDREGGEQFF.

This chain connects TRBV2 to TRBJ1-2; 8 positions agree with TRBD1. The CDR3 is 15 amino acids. Germline trimming cut 8 bases from V and 7 bases from J; bases unmatched to any gene: 15. Germline loops: CDR1 SNHLY, CDR2 FYNNEI. The CDR3 DNA reads TGTGCCAGCTCCCTAGGCCCAGGGGGCGCATCTGGCTACACCTTC. It specifies CASSLGPGGASGYTF.

The sample holds a few counts of this clonotype. A read error may produce the germline difference seen at one junction end. The gene calls are TRBV7-7 and TRBJ2-7; 8 bases are a match to TRBD1. Per the germline V gene, CDR1 is SSHAT and CDR2 is FNYEAQ (reference sequence). The CDR3 runs to 13 residues. CDR3 region: CASSSHDRGVQYF. The CDR3 DNA reads as TGTGCTAGCAGCTCTCACGACAGGGGTGTACAGTACTTC.

The genes are TRBV7-8 and TRBJ2-5; possible D gene TRBD2, 5 bases. Trimming cost V 2 bases and J 7 bases, with 14 bases left between them. The CDR3 consists of 14 residues. The germline V gene encodes CDR1 SGHVS and CDR2 FQNEAQ. Here the CDR3 reads CASSLKLAIATQYF. CDR3 DNA sequence: TGTGCCAGCAGCTTAAAGCTAGCAATAGCGACCCAGTACTTC.

The chain uses TRBV5-1 and TRBJ2-5; no clear D gene. V lost 4 bases and J lost 3, with 7 bases in between. Germline loops: CDR1 SGHRS, CDR2 YFSETQ. There are 12 residues in the CDR3. CDR3 in DNA: TGCGCCAGCAGCACCGGAGAAGAGACCCAGTACTTC. Protein product: CASSTGEETQYF.

J is TRBJ2-1 and V is TRBV6-2 or TRBV6-3; no definite D call. Trimming took off 6 bases at V and 0 bases at J, with 12 bases between the two ends. CDR3 size: 15 residues. Germline V gene lookup returns CDR1 MNHEY and CDR2 SVGEGT. Here the CDR3 reads CASRQTWASYNEQFF. In DNA form, the CDR3 reads TGTGCCAGCAGACAGACTTGGGCCTCCTACAATGAGCAGTTCTTC.

This clonotype was observed a few times. The rearrangement uses TRBV12-3 or TRBV12-4 and TRBJ1-6; D is possibly TRBD1 (5 bases). Trimming shortened V by 8 bases and J by 9 bases, and 17 bases separated the two germline ends. The CDR3 runs 14 residues. DNA for the CDR3: TGTGCCAGCCGAAACCCGGGACTCACTTCACCCCTCCACTTT. It yields the protein CASRNPGLTSPLHF.

This chain connects TRBV12-3 or TRBV12-4 to TRBJ2-7, with D uncertain. With 7 bases removed from V and 2 bases from J, the gap between germline ends came to 6 bases. The CDR3 covers 11 residues. For the CDR3, the DNA is TGTGCCAGCACCGCCGCCTACGAGCAGTACTTC. Translation gives CASTAAYEQYF.

On this clonotype itself: The junction differs from germline at one of its ends, possibly a read error. The V gene is TRBV6-5, the J gene TRBJ2-2; D may be TRBD1 (5 bases). This CDR3 has 15 amino acids. Germline CDR1 MNHEY, CDR2 SVGAGI. CDR3 sequence reads: CAISSDTWNTGELFF. Here the CDR3 DNA reads TGTGCCATCAGTTCGGACACATGGAACACCGGGGAGCTGTTTTTT.

The chain joins TRBV28 to TRBJ2-3; the match to TRBD1 covers 9 bases. Trimming at V came to 10 bases and at J to 8 bases, leaving 13 bases not matched to a gene. From germline, CDR1 is MDHEN and CDR2 SYDVKM. The CDR3 spans 14 residues. The CDR3 loop is CATDTGQGARTQYF. CDR3 nucleotide sequence: TGTGCCACGGATACGGGACAGGGCGCGCGTACGCAGTATTTT.

The V call is TRBV7-8, the J call TRBJ1-2; maybe TRBD1 (6 bases). V lost 2 bases and J lost 5, with 18 bases in between. CDR3 length equals 16 residues. Germline-derived CDR1 and CDR2 are SGHVS and FQNEAQ. The CDR3 loop reads CASSLTAGGAGYGYTF. The CDR3 DNA reads as TGTGCCAGCAGCTTAACTGCGGGGGGCGCGGGATATGGCTACACCTTC.